This T cell receptor (beta chain) was sequenced in a study of radiotherapy plus CTLA-4 blockade in lung cancer. About the research overall: Objective responses emerged in 15% to 20% of patients, and roughly 30% attained disease control.

Ipilimumab-mediated CTLA-4 blockade plus focal radiation was given to patients having chemo-refractory metastatic non-small-cell lung cancer. Trimming pared 5 bases from V and 4 bases from J, leaving 12 bases between. This CDR3 region has 14 residues. The germline V gene encodes CDR1 PRHDT and CDR2 FYEKMQ (reference sequence). General observations from the study: TCR clones from tumors expanded in blood after radiotherapy plus ipilimumab.

Generated by immunoSEQ multiplex PCR, the TCRdb table keeps only in-frame clones and is missing some. The data contain roughly 120,000 clones, about 83% of them singletons. This clone was picked up a small number of times. Its antigen is unidentified. This TCR came from a human donor with non-small cell lung cancer who had a partial response to radiotherapy plus ipilimumab. The specimen comprised peripheral blood, sampled from a patient treated with radiotherapy plus ipilimumab. V is TRBV13 and J is TRBJ1-3; perhaps TRBD1 as D (6 bases). The chain's CDR3 is CASSPTGPGNTIYF. DNA of the CDR3: TGTGCCAGCAGCCCGACAGGTCCCGGAAACACCATATATTTT.